These 26 T cell receptor beta chains originate from one sample sequenced in a study of T cells after yellow fever vaccination. TCRdb called the 5' RACE reads again in MiXCR, with one record for every CDR3 protein. Of about 550,000 distinct CDR3 sequences in the sample, roughly 21% were seen once. The material was PBMCs, obtained 15 days after the yellow fever booster vaccination. Receptor source: a man aged 30 to 45 who received the YFV17D yellow fever vaccine.

This clonotype was seen a few times. The chain links TRBV7-9 to TRBJ2-3, with D unclear. This CDR3 is 14 amino acids long. V was shortened by 7 bases and J by 8 bases, with 19 bases between the two germline ends. Germline V gene sequence: CDR1 SEHNR, CDR2 FQNEAQ (reference sequence). The CDR3 nucleotides read TGTGCCAGCACCGGTGTCCAGGCCTCCGGTACGCAGTATTTT. As protein: CASTGVQASGTQYF.

The chain employs TRBV4-3 and TRBJ2-3; D remains ambiguous. The germline V and J ends were trimmed by 0 bases and 1 base, with 8 bases remaining between them. Per germline, CDR1 LGHNA and CDR2 YSLEER. The CDR3 has 15 residues. The CDR3 region has the DNA TGCGCCAGCAGCCAAGATTTGGTCCGCACAGATACGCAGTATTTT. Translation gives CASSQDLVRTDTQYF.

The CDR3 region is CASSLTGGTSGRNTGELFF. As DNA, the CDR3 is TGCGCCAGCAGCCTGACGGGGGGCACGAGCGGGAGGAACACCGGGGAGCTGTTTTTT. The chain has TRBV5-1 and TRBJ2-2, with 8 bases aligning to TRBD2. The CDR3 is 19 residues long. The germline CDR1 and CDR2 sequences are SGHRS and YFSETQ. V lost 4 bases and J lost 1; bases outside the gene matches: 15.

This clonotype has only a few counts. The chain recombines TRBV7-2 with TRBJ2-7, with a weak D call TRBD2 (6 bases). Germline V gene data show CDR1 as SGHTA and CDR2 as FQGNSA. This CDR3 comprises 15 residues. V lost 5 bases to trimming and J lost 0 bases, with 14 bases between them. The CDR3 region is CASSPLGRDSYEQYF. The DNA of the CDR3 is TGTGCCAGCAGCCCCCTGGGGCGGGACTCCTACGAGCAGTACTTC.

This clonotype was counted ten times or more. For the CDR3, the DNA is TGTGCCAGCAGCTTAGTTGAGGGGAACACTGAAGCTTTCTTT. Translated: CASSLVEGNTEAFF. The genes are TRBV7-9 and TRBJ1-1; D unclear. Trimming left V 1 base short and J 1 base short, with 7 bases between. Germline V gives CDR1 SEHNR, CDR2 FQNEAQ (reference sequence). The CDR3 loop spans 14 amino acids.

The CDR3 nucleotides read TGTGCCAGCTCACTTACCCGAGATCCGCCCCAGCATTTT. It codes for CASSLTRDPPQHF. The chain has TRBV18 and TRBJ1-5, with D unclear. V lost 4 bases, J lost 9 bases, and 13 bases lay in between. CDR3 length: 13 residues. Germline V CDR1 and CDR2: KGHSH, LQKENI.

This clonotype was counted only a few times. The V call is TRBV7-6, the J call TRBJ2-1; D is perhaps TRBD2 (6 bases). Germline V CDR1 and CDR2: SGHVS, FNYEAQ. V was cut by 0 bases and J by 7 bases, with 10 bases left in between. The CDR3 consists of 14 residues. The CDR3 DNA is TGTGCCAGCAGCTTAGCGCGAGGAGGGAATGAGCAGTTCTTC. Its translation is CASSLARGGNEQFF.

V and J are TRBV30 and TRBJ2-2, with D perhaps assigned TRBD1 or TRBD2 (5 bases each). The CDR3 has 13 amino acids. V shed 8 bases and J shed 4 bases, with 14 bases lying between them. Germline loops: CDR1 GTSNPN, CDR2 SVGIG (reference sequence). The CDR3 nucleotides are TGTGCCCGATCCCGGGACCTCACCGGGGAGCTGTTTTTT. Amino acids: CARSRDLTGELFF.

This clonotype was picked up a small number of times. CDR3 DNA: TGCAGTGCTCTTCTCTACGAGCAGTACTTC. Amino acids: CSALLYEQYF. The rearrangement uses TRBV20-1 and TRBJ2-7; D is undetermined. Trimming removed 5 bases from V and 3 bases from J, with 5 bases in between. Germline V CDR1 and CDR2: DFQATT, SNEGSKA (reference sequence). This CDR3 spans 10 amino acids.

The CDR3 is CASSSPWQVYGYTF. CDR3 DNA sequence: TGTGCCAGCAGTTCCCCTTGGCAGGTCTACGGCTACACCTTC. V gene TRBV12-3 or TRBV12-4 combines with J gene TRBJ1-2; no reliable D call. The CDR3 runs 14 residues. The V gene lost 4 bases and the J gene lost 8 bases, with 17 bases spanning the gap.

The chain links TRBV30 to TRBJ2-1, with no clear D. The germline V gene encodes CDR1 GTSNPN and CDR2 SVGIG (reference sequence). V lost 1 base, J lost 12 bases, and 13 bases lay in between. The CDR3 extends over 12 amino acids. In DNA form, the CDR3 reads TGTGCCTGGAGTGCCCGACGGGTCGTGCAGTTCTTC. It encodes CAWSARRVVQFF.

The V and J genes are TRBV29-1 and TRBJ2-7; 7 nucleotides agree with TRBD1. J was trimmed by 0 bases and V by 6 bases; bases with no gene match: 11. The CDR3 covers 15 residues. Germline assignment: CDR1 SQVTM and CDR2 ANQGSEA. CDR3 coding DNA: TGCAGCGTGCTTGGGTCAGGGGGACCCTCCTACGAGCAGTACTTC. It encodes CSVLGSGGPSYEQYF.

CDR3 region: CASRRRWDRVRETQYF. In DNA form, the CDR3 reads TGTGCCAGCAGGCGTCGATGGGACAGGGTGCGAGAGACCCAGTACTTC. This sequence joins TRBV12-3 or TRBV12-4 and TRBJ2-5; TRBD1 aligns across 9 bases. This CDR3 is 16 amino acids long. After removal of 6 bases from V and 4 bases from J, the junction contained 12 bases not matched to a gene.

The chain carries TRBV5-1 and TRBJ2-3; either TRBD1 or TRBD2 may supply D (5 bases each). V was clipped by 3 bases and J by 3 bases, with 11 bases between them. This CDR3 has 14 amino acids. Germline CDR1 is SGHRS and CDR2 is YFSETQ. CDR3 loop: CASSWGSLTDTQYF. CDR3 DNA: TGCGCCAGCAGCTGGGGGTCCCTAACAGATACGCAGTATTTT.

This clonotype has just a few counts. The chain uses TRBV5-4 and TRBJ2-5; 14 bases match TRBD2. The trim removed 4 bases at V and 1 base at J, leaving 3 bases unmatched. This CDR3 has 16 amino acids. Germline V gives CDR1 SGHNT, CDR2 YYREEE (reference sequence). The CDR3: CASSDGLAGGQETQYF. The CDR3 DNA is TGTGCCAGCAGCGACGGACTAGCGGGAGGCCAAGAGACCCAGTACTTC.

This clonotype has only a few counts. The V call is TRBV18, the J call TRBJ1-2; D uncertain. The germline V and J ends were trimmed by 2 bases and 7 bases, with 11 bases remaining between them. The germline gives CDR1 KGHSH, CDR2 LQKENI. The CDR3 runs to 13 residues. In nucleotides, the CDR3 is TGTGCCAGCTCACCAGAGTTGGTGCGTGGCTACACCTTC. Amino acid sequence: CASSPELVRGYTF.

The chain links TRBV7-2 to TRBJ1-1, with 9 bases aligning to TRBD1. V was pared by 5 bases and J by 3 bases, with 4 bases of the junction left unmatched. CDR3 size: 14 residues. The germline V gene has CDR1 SGHTA and CDR2 FQGNSA. CDR3 region: CASSRQGGYTEAFF. The CDR3 DNA follows: TGTGCCAGCAGCCGACAGGGGGGTTACACTGAAGCTTTCTTT.

The chain has TRBV7-2 and TRBJ1-2, with a possible D match to TRBD1 (6 bases). This CDR3 is built from 13 residues. Germline values: CDR1 SGHTA, CDR2 FQGNSA. V gave up 5 bases and J gave up 4 bases, with 11 bases separating them. The CDR3 region has the DNA TGTGCCAGCAGCCGCAGGGGCGGCTATGGCTACACCTTC. Encoded protein: CASSRRGGYGYTF.

The rearrangement joins TRBV20-1 to TRBJ1-4; 8 nucleotides line up with TRBD1. Germline assignment: CDR1 DFQATT and CDR2 SNEGSKA (reference sequence). CDR3 length: 15 residues. V gave up 8 bases and J gave up 2 bases; unmatched junction bases: 10. The CDR3, as DNA: TGCAGTCCACATTCTAACAGGGGGACTAATGAAAAACTGTTTTTT. Translated: CSPHSNRGTNEKLFF.

This clonotype was observed a handful of times. The chain combines TRBV12-3 or TRBV12-4 with TRBJ1-5, with 8 positions matching TRBD1. The trim removed 6 bases at V and 9 bases at J, leaving 7 bases unmatched. CDR3 length: 13 amino acids. The DNA for the CDR3 is TGTGCCAGCAGCCACAGGGGGGGAGCGCCCCAGCATTTT. Translation gives CASSHRGGAPQHF.

The sample holds one count of this clonotype. The rearrangement joins TRBV20-1 to TRBJ2-3, with TRBD2 matching 13 bases. The CDR3 runs to 16 residues. The V gene's germline CDR1 is DFQATT and CDR2 SNEGSKA (reference sequence). V lost 2 bases, J lost 6 bases, and 8 bases stayed unmatched. Written as DNA, the CDR3 is TGCAGTGCTAGAAGTCCGGGACTAGCGGGATCGGATACGCAGTATTTT. This sequence encodes CSARSPGLAGSDTQYF.

At least ten counts were recorded for this clonotype. The V gene is TRBV5-1, the J gene TRBJ2-2, with TRBD2 identical over 10 bases. Germline CDR1 SGHRS, CDR2 YFSETQ. The V gene end was trimmed by 5 bases and the J gene end by 5 bases; junction bases not matched to a gene: 12. The CDR3 has 17 amino acids. The CDR3 loop is CASRSGRTSGTTGELFF. DNA for the CDR3: TGCGCCAGCAGAAGCGGTCGGACTAGCGGAACAACCGGGGAGCTGTTTTTT. Complete variable domain (other parts from reference TRBV5-1 and TRBJ2-2): KAGVTQTPRYLIKTRGQQVTLSCSPISGHRSVSWYQQTPGQGLQFLFEYFSETQRNKGNFPGRFSGRQFSNSRSEMNVSTLELGDSALYLCASRSGRTSGTTGELFFGEGSRLTVL.

In its sample, this clonotype was seen a few times. This sequence joins TRBV29-1 and TRBJ2-1; either TRBD1 or TRBD2 may fit D (5 bases each). Germline-derived CDR1 and CDR2 are SQVTM and ANQGSEA. The CDR3 covers 17 residues. With 7 bases removed from V and 0 bases from J, the gap between germline ends came to 22 bases. The DNA of the CDR3 is TGCAGCGCCAGTGGGGGTTTTGATGGAAGCTCCTACAATGAGCAGTTCTTC. This translates into CSASGGFDGSSYNEQFF.

This rearrangement joins TRBV5-1 to TRBJ2-7; weak D call: TRBD2 (6 bases). Germline V gene sequence: CDR1 SGHRS, CDR2 YFSETQ. V was clipped by 7 bases and J by 6 bases, with 17 bases between them. This CDR3 contains 13 residues. CDR3 sequence: CASSARERGEQYF. CDR3 coding DNA: TGCGCCAGCTCCGCCCGGGAGAGGGGCGAGCAGTACTTC.

The chain carries TRBV4-1 and TRBJ2-6; D might be TRBD1 or TRBD2, each matching 5 bases. Germline loops: CDR1 MGHRA, CDR2 YSYEKL. Trimming pared 3 bases from V and 4 bases from J, leaving 13 bases between. The CDR3 covers 16 residues. The CDR3 nucleotides read TGCGCCAGCAGCCAGACAGCAGGGACCGGGGCCAACGTCCTGACTTTC. Translated: CASSQTAGTGANVLTF.

This clonotype was observed a handful of times. The chain recombines TRBV6-2 or TRBV6-3 with TRBJ2-3; 8 nucleotides line up with TRBD2. Germline V lookup: CDR1 MNHEY, CDR2 SVGEGT. After removal of 5 bases from V and 0 bases from J, the junction contained 7 bases not matched to a gene. This CDR3 comprises 16 residues. CDR3 residues: CASSPAGTRSTDTQYF. Written as DNA, the CDR3 is TGTGCCAGCAGTCCTGCCGGGACTAGAAGCACAGATACGCAGTATTTT.